This entry describes one TCR beta chain. This clone was observed once. The target of this receptor is not known. No per-base quality is available; no much larger clone lies one base away. This sample is drawn from a study of cytomegalovirus exposure and HLA in healthy donors (dated by TCRdb to 2015 to 2018). Concerning the study at large: An earlier analysis of some 600 of the donors reported 276 Gb of sequence data and 117 million unique TCR beta sequences obtained from some 170 million T cells. An early release that covered about 600 HLA-typed donors contained approximately 300 gigabases of sequencing data and around 80 million unique TCR sequences. The genetic ancestry cluster associated with self-reported Caucasian donors included around four fifths of the 398 genotyped donors. The study aimed to test whether cataloging public T cell receptors could reveal signatures of past pathogen exposure. Using immunosequencing, the study profiled T cell repertoires from roughly 650 subjects and related those repertoires to cytomegalovirus serostatus. In addition to the first cohort of around 670 subjects, a separate validation cohort of 100 to 150 different subjects was used. To predict cytomegalovirus infection status, the study brought together high-throughput TCR immunosequencing, statistical association of individual TCRs with disease status, and machine learning. A later analysis re-examined previously published TCR beta repertoires from more than 650 donors and added high-resolution HLA genotyping to investigate patterns of TCR occurrence. The later analysis used no new phenotypic data to find candidate immune exposures, relying instead on TCR beta sequences and their occurrence across donors. To decide whether each TCR beta V gene segment behaved as functional or pseudogenic, an earlier analysis of some 580 of the donors relied on high-throughput TCR beta sequencing. Donor age, sex, ethnicity and CMV serostatus were compiled alongside the repertoire data. A later genetic analysis took genome-wide SNP genotypes for about 60% of the roughly 670 donors and used that subset as a discovery cohort. Every repertoire in the discovery cohort had been generated on one and the same sequencing platform. HLA typing covered class I and class II loci at four-digit resolution. The number of typed donors differed by locus: about 629-630 for A, B, C, DRB1 and DQB1; 500 to 550 for DQA1; 606 for DPA1; and around 450 for DPB1. Because of strong linkage in the cohort, five DR-DQ haplotypes were treated as single units for association and clustering. Among 300 to 500 genotyped donors of the cohort, an average of roughly 230,000 unique TCR beta nucleotide sequences was sequenced per donor, of which about 18% were non-productive.

The library was prepared using the immunoSEQ multiplex PCR assay. A mixture of 60 forward primers for TCR Vbeta segments and 13 reverse primers for TCR Jbeta segments was used in the multiplex PCR. A multiplex PCR assay on genomic DNA amplified the CDR3 region of rearranged TCR beta genes. The Illumina HiSeq System was used to sequence the amplified TCR beta libraries as 87-base-pair reads. On the authors' methods: In a later analysis, roughly 80 million unique TCR beta chains were counted across the 690 or so repertoires, and approximately 9.9 million of these chains were shared by at least two donors. To remove PCR and sequencing errors, raw reads were error-corrected and collapsed into unique sequences using a nearest-neighbor algorithm that merged closely related sequences. To assign V, D and J gene segments, CDR3 sequences were aligned to IMGT reference sequences. For a sequence to be retained, at least a six-nucleotide match to both a V gene segment and a J gene segment was required. Rearrangements were called productive when the CDR3 lacked stop codons and stayed in frame with V and J; all others were non-productive. Following IMGT convention, CDR3 was defined as the stretch from the second conserved V-encoded cysteine to the conserved J-encoded phenylalanine. The earlier analysis of 500 to 650 of the donors excluded any sequence lacking an unambiguous match to a single V gene segment. An earlier analysis of 587 of the donors classified V segments as functional when productive rearrangements were above 56.7% and as segregating when the standard deviation between donors was above 5%. To diagnose cytomegalovirus status from the catalog of TCR beta chain sequences, a statistical classification framework was built. In a later analysis, V and J genes were assigned by comparing TCR nucleotide sequences against IMGT/GENE-DB human TR gene sequences. A later analysis assigned CDR3 sequences and most-parsimonious VDJ recombination scenarios with the TCRdist pipeline. In a later analysis, each TCR beta chain was defined by its CDR3 amino acid sequence together with its V-gene family, and reads without a unique V-gene family were excluded. A later analysis removed 592 highly shared, low-generation-probability nucleotide sequences to deal with suspected cross-contamination and a sequencing artifact. A later analysis calculated a clonal expansion index for each public chain from normalized within-repertoire ranks of inferred template counts. In a later analysis, generation probabilities were computed using a VDJ recombination model fitted to out-of-frame rearrangements, and the results were checked against IGoR. In a later analysis, hypergeometric tests were used to score TCR-TCR, TCR-HLA and TCR-CMV co-occurrence, with a repertoire-size bias correction applied to TCR pairs. A later analysis estimated false discovery rates by permuting HLA or CMV assignments 20 times. A later analysis grouped co-occurring TCRs with DBSCAN, adding TCRdist sequence similarity when clustering within HLA-allele-positive subsets. Co-occurrence clustering excluded repertoires with fewer than 30,000 or more than 120,000 public chains, plus five with anomalous nucleotide sharing. In its TCRdb copy, this immuneACCESS table keeps in-frame sequences only and misses some clones. Where compared with another copy, unresolved V genes explain less than half of these, and the others have no known cause. The DNA gave D and trimming, while V, J and clone size come from that table. The sample table lists 100,000 to 150,000 clones, about two thirds of them with a count of one. About 4.5% of the sample rests with the top ten.

Findings and caveats that apply to the study as a whole: Because counts were too low, 15 to 20 rarely observed V segments, including chromosome 9 orphons, were left out of the earlier analysis of 500 to 650 of the donors. Linkage disequilibrium might explain the correlated functional status among segregating V segments, but an unknown experimental factor could not be ruled out. A later analysis found that most CMV-associated TCR beta chains appeared HLA-restricted, with HLA associations seemingly driven largely by CMV exposure. The study listed over 150 TCR beta chains as associated with cytomegalovirus. A group of highly shared sequence variants was considered likely to be a technical artifact of the sequencing pipeline. Sequencing depth was assumed to be roughly uniform across donors in the presence/absence analyses, though that assumption may not hold. Several of the top co-occurrence clusters appeared to be linked to parvovirus B19, influenza, CMV and Epstein-Barr virus, according to a later analysis. The 87-base-pair reads could not distinguish some IMGT-functional V segments, including TRBV6-2 and TRBV6-3, so those segments were excluded. Immune exposure information for the cohort was limited to CMV serostatus. Because HLA typing was missing for some donors at each locus, association tests included only the typed subset. The classifier was reported to diagnose cytomegalovirus status with high specificity and sensitivity in both the original cohort and the validation cohort. In a later genetic analysis, a missense DCLRE1C variant was associated with V-gene and J-gene trimming of TCR beta chains, and the association was replicated in an independent cohort. According to the authors, the approach could potentially be generalized to other disease states and immunological phenotypes. A later analysis associated 15,000 or so TCR beta sequences with specific HLA alleles at a false discovery rate of 0.05. In an earlier analysis of around 600 of the donors, most TCR beta V segments appeared in productive rearrangements about 87% or about 30% of the time, broadly matching IMGT annotations. A later analysis found that TCR association rates varied across HLA loci, with DRB1 alleles showing the most associated TCRs and HLA-C alleles the fewest. A further reported finding was that TCR beta sequences accurately predicted the HLA-A and HLA-B alleles for most subjects in the first cohort. In a later genetic analysis, fewer N-insertions in productive TCRs were reported among donors in an Asian-associated ancestry cluster than the roughly 700-donor mean. Assigning TCR associations to individual alleles was difficult when HLA alleles, especially DR and DQ, strongly co-occurred. Compared with equally common non-associated chains, HLA-associated TCR beta chains in a later analysis were more clonally expanded and had lower generation probabilities. In vitro tests confirmed that three of the cytomegalovirus-associated TCR beta chains recognize cytomegalovirus antigens. This cohort had only TCR beta chains sequenced, and the lack of alpha or paired-chain data limited which features could be detected. Most TCR sequences were observed very rarely across donors, whereas some public TCRs were present in many individuals.

Sequences SNHLY (CDR1) and FYNNEI (CDR2) are obtained from the germline V gene. The CDR3 goes from the cysteine to the phenylalanine over 12 residues. Just CDR3 DNA is preserved here, 36 bases in frame from base 1. Trimming removed 6 bases from V and 8 bases from J, leaving 10 bases between the germline ends. In total, around 600 healthy bone marrow donors made up the cohort. All cohort members were sampled while nominally healthy, although unrecorded immune exposures were likely present. The donor tested CMV seropositive and was one of the 289 seropositive cohort members. Every donor gave a peripheral blood sample, and the peripheral blood mononuclear cells from that sample were used for TCR beta sequencing. Genomic DNA was extracted from the blood cell samples with the Qiagen DNeasy Blood Extraction Kit.

Source material: PBMCs. The clonotype comes from a man between 60 and 75 years old in good health and CMV-seropositive. The chain links TRBV2 with TRBJ1-4, with no confident D gene call. The CDR3 loop reads CASRQGREKLFF. DNA sequence: TGTGCCAGCAGACAAGGGAGGGAAAAACTGTTTTTT.